This passage covers 20 T cell receptor beta chains from one sample sequenced in a study of beta chain features in type 1 diabetes (dated by TCRdb to 2017 to 2018). Library prep was done by the immunoSEQ multiplex PCR assay. The entire amount of isolated RNA was reverse transcribed using the High Capacity cDNA Reverse Transcription Kit, so the sequenced TCRB transcripts were expressed ones. Not all clones reach the TCRdb copy of this immuneACCESS table, which keeps in-frame sequences only. Checked studies attribute under half of the gap to unresolved V genes and leave the rest unexplained. The sample table shows 860,000 or so clones, and under 20% are seen once. The ten largest make up 0.02% to 0.03% of the sample. The specimen sequenced was naive CD4+ T cells from blood. The label giving this sample's cell subset or site can be read as: true naive CD4+ T cells. These receptors were taken from a woman aged 18-29 years in good health.

This sequence joins TRBV2 and TRBJ2-1; D unresolved. CDR3 length: 14 residues. Trimming shortened V by 7 bases and J by 7 bases, and 17 bases separated the two germline ends. CDR1 is SNHLY, CDR2 FYNNEI, per germline. The DNA of the CDR3 is TGTGCCAGCACCGCCTACATACTCGGGAATGAGCAGTTCTTC. Its translation is CASTAYILGNEQFF.

The gene calls are TRBV28 and TRBJ2-2; 9 positions agree with TRBD2. Germline lookup yields CDR1 MDHEN and CDR2 SYDVKM. The CDR3 sequence is 16 residues long. With V trimmed by 4 bases and J by 4 bases, 7 bases remained unmatched. The CDR3 DNA follows: TGTGCCAGCAGTTATGTTAGCGGGAGTGGCACCGGGGAGCTGTTTTTT. Amino acid sequence: CASSYVSGSGTGELFF.

The chain combines TRBV7-2 with TRBJ1-2; D call uncertain. Germline assignment: CDR1 SGHTA and CDR2 FQGNSA. Trimming took 5 bases from V and 4 from J, leaving 5 bases between them. This CDR3 is built from 11 residues. The CDR3 here is CASSTVYGYTF. DNA of the CDR3: TGTGCCAGCAGCACCGTCTATGGCTACACCTTC.

The chain uses TRBV9 and TRBJ2-1; the D gene is possibly TRBD2 (5 bases). Germline values: CDR1 SGDLS, CDR2 YYNGEE. V was pared by 7 bases and J by 2 bases, with 19 bases between. The CDR3 contains 16 residues. For the CDR3, the DNA is TGTGCCAGCGGTGGGCCCGCTGGGAGCGCCTACAATGAGCAGTTCTTC. This translates into CASGGPAGSAYNEQFF. The full variable domain, its missing parts supplied by reference TRBV9 and TRBJ2-1, is DSGVTQTPKHLITATGQRVTLRCSPRSGDLSVYWYQQSLDQGLQFLIQYYNGEERAKGNILERFSAQQFPDLHSELNLSSLELGDSALYFCASGGPAGSAYNEQFFGPGTRLTVL.

This clone was detected only a few times. The J gene is TRBJ2-1, the V gene TRBV27; tentatively, D is TRBD1 (6 bases). With 4 bases removed from V and 6 bases from J, the gap between germline ends came to 19 bases. The V gene's germline CDR1 is MNHEY and CDR2 SMNVEV (reference sequence). The CDR3 covers 16 residues. CDR3 amino acids: CASSSSAVFRGNEQFF. DNA for the CDR3: TGTGCCAGCAGTTCGTCAGCTGTTTTCAGGGGCAATGAGCAGTTCTTC.

This clone was counted only a few times. CDR3 sequence: CASRHGPPPRGYGYTF. For the CDR3, the DNA is TGTGCCAGCAGACATGGACCTCCACCAAGGGGATATGGCTACACCTTC. This chain connects TRBV7-2 to TRBJ1-2; D is possibly TRBD1 (5 bases). Germline CDR1 is SGHTA and CDR2 is FQGNSA. V was pared by 6 bases and J by 5 bases, with 22 bases between. This CDR3 has 16 residues.

This clone was seen once. Relative to the germline gene, one junction end is altered; a read error may explain this. The V gene is TRBV4-1, the J gene TRBJ2-6; perhaps TRBD1 as D (6 bases). The germline V gene encodes CDR1 MGHRA and CDR2 YSYEKL. The CDR3 spans 18 residues. This CDR3 reads CPSSQDPDSRSGANVLTF. In DNA form, the CDR3 reads TGCCCCAGCAGCCAAGATCCGGACAGTCGCTCTGGGGCCAACGTCCTGACTTTC.

This clone was seen only a few times. The gene calls are TRBV4-2 and TRBJ1-5, with unresolved D. V was pared by 0 bases and J by 3 bases, with 9 bases between. The germline V gene has CDR1 LGHNA and CDR2 YNFKEQ. This CDR3 region has 15 residues. This CDR3 reads CASSQDLTFNQPQHF. CDR3 in DNA: TGTGCCAGCAGCCAAGATTTGACATTCAATCAGCCCCAGCATTTT.

The rearrangement uses TRBV28 and TRBJ2-2; TRBD1 agrees at 12 bases. Trimming removed 10 bases from V and 4 bases from J; junction bases left unmatched: 7. The CDR3 has 15 residues. Germline lookup yields CDR1 MDHEN and CDR2 SYDVKM. The CDR3 bases are TGTGCCACCGGGACAGGGGGCACGGGCACCGGGGAGCTGTTTTTT. It specifies CATGTGGTGTGELFF.

This clone was seen more than once but under ten times. The V gene is TRBV14, the J gene TRBJ2-3; D is perhaps TRBD2 (6 bases). Trimming stripped 5 bases from V and 9 bases from J, with 12 bases between. The CDR3 has 12 amino acids. CDR1 and CDR2 from the germline V gene are SGHDN and FVKESK. This chain's CDR3 is CASSISGRTQYF. Written as DNA, the CDR3 is TGTGCCAGCAGCATATCAGGGAGGACGCAGTATTTT.

The gene calls are TRBV7-3 and TRBJ1-5; D is possibly TRBD1 (5 bases). V gave up 5 bases and J gave up 0 bases, with 14 bases separating them. This CDR3 spans 16 amino acids. Per germline, CDR1 SGHTA and CDR2 FQGTGA. CDR3 DNA: TGTGCCAGCAGCGTCAGAGGGACTTATAGCAATCAGCCCCAGCATTTT. This encodes CASSVRGTYSNQPQHF. Full variable domain (rest looked up from reference TRBV7-3 and TRBJ1-5): GAGVSQTPSNKVTEKGKYVELRCDPISGHTALYWYRQSLGQGPEFLIYFQGTGAADDSGLPNDRFFAVRPEGSVSTLKIQRTERGDSAVYLCASSVRGTYSNQPQHFGDGTRLSIL.

This CDR3 reads CASSLAGSWNTEAFF. DNA for the CDR3: TGTGCCAGCAGCTTGGCGGGGTCGTGGAACACTGAAGCTTTCTTT. J is TRBJ1-1 and V is TRBV5-6, with unresolved D. The CDR3 has 15 residues. V lost 0 bases, J lost 1 base, and 10 bases lay in between. Germline CDR1 reads SGHDT; CDR2 reads YYEEEE.

This clone was counted between two and nine times. V usage is TRBV19 and J usage is TRBJ1-5; D unclear. V was cut by 8 bases and J by 3 bases, with 14 bases left in between. This CDR3 is 14 amino acids long. CDR1 and CDR2 (germline): LNHDA, SQIVND (reference sequence). The DNA for the CDR3 is TGTGCCAGTGGCCCTTCGAGGGACAATCAGCCCCAGCATTTT. Encoded protein: CASGPSRDNQPQHF.

This chain uses TRBV7-2 with TRBJ2-3, with a weak D call TRBD2 (5 bases). CDR3 size: 15 residues. The germline V gene encodes CDR1 SGHTA and CDR2 FQGNSA. V dropped 2 bases and J dropped 7 bases, with 16 bases sitting between them. For the CDR3, the DNA is TGTGCCAGCAGCTTAAAGCGGAGTGGTTGGAATACGCAGTATTTT. Encoded protein: CASSLKRSGWNTQYF.

The rearrangement links TRBV10-3 to TRBJ1-2, with D possibly being TRBD1 (5 bases). The germline V and J ends were trimmed by 2 bases and 4 bases, with 11 bases remaining between them. CDR1 and CDR2 (germline): ENHRY, SYGVKD. The CDR3 totals 14 residues. CDR3 in amino acids: CAISEGTFRYGYTF. In DNA, the CDR3 is TGTGCCATCAGTGAGGGGACTTTTCGCTATGGCTACACCTTC.

This clone was seen only a few times. The chain employs TRBV18 and TRBJ2-3; D may be TRBD2 (6 bases). Trimming removed 5 bases from V and 1 base from J, with 7 bases in between. The CDR3 loop spans 13 amino acids. CDR1 KGHSH and CDR2 LQKENI come from the germline V gene. In nucleotides, the CDR3 is TGTGCCAGCTCAGGAGGGGGCACAGATACGCAGTATTTT. Its translation: CASSGGGTDTQYF.

This clone was observed once. V is TRBV5-5 and J is TRBJ1-2; TRBD1 agrees at 9 bases. V was pared by 4 bases and J by 5 bases, with 9 bases of the junction left unmatched. From germline, CDR1 is SGHKS and CDR2 YYEKEE (reference sequence). CDR3 length equals 15 residues. CDR3 DNA sequence: TGTGCCAGCAGCCAAGGGACAGGGCCATGGTATGGCTACACCTTC. Its protein is CASSQGTGPWYGYTF.

The rearrangement joins TRBV5-1 to TRBJ2-3; 7 nucleotides match TRBD1. The CDR3 is made up of 16 amino acids. Germline values: CDR1 SGHRS, CDR2 YFSETQ. The V gene end was trimmed by 0 bases and the J gene end by 4 bases; junction bases not matched to a gene: 8. CDR3 in DNA: TGCGCCAGCAGCTTGGGCTTACAGGGGCTTCCAGATACGCAGTATTTT. Residues: CASSLGLQGLPDTQYF.

This clone was counted a few times. This sample includes further DNA sequences coding for the same CDR3. The chain uses TRBV5-1 and TRBJ2-1; possible D gene TRBD1, 6 bases. Germline V gives CDR1 SGHRS, CDR2 YFSETQ. Trimming took 4 bases from V and 1 from J, leaving 9 bases between them. This CDR3 has 14 residues. CDR3 bases: TGCGCCAGCAGCCTGGACAGTTCCTACAATGAGCAGTTCTTC. Translating it yields CASSLDSSYNEQFF.

This clone was recorded a few times. The V call is TRBV9, the J call TRBJ2-5, with 7 bases fitting TRBD1. Germline CDR1 is SGDLS and CDR2 is YYNGEE. After removal of 3 bases from V and 4 bases from J, the junction contained 6 bases not matched to a gene. The CDR3 length is 14 residues. The CDR3 region has the DNA TGTGCCAGCAGCGCATCACAGGGGTTAGAGACCCAGTACTTC. It yields the protein CASSASQGLETQYF.